The 9 T cell receptor beta chains listed next were all sequenced from one sample in a study of T cell clonality in common variable immunodeficiency. Overall study findings and caveats: Common variable immunodeficiency TCR beta sequences reportedly had fewer deletions and N-nucleotide insertions.

Using immunoSEQ multiplex PCR, the repertoire was profiled, and TCRdb retains in-frame clones only, with some absent. This repertoire holds more than 35,000 clones, and none appear only once. These receptors have no known antigen. Sample: peripheral blood mononuclear cells. The source of these receptors is a human donor with common variable immunodeficiency.

With regard to this clone: The read ends 3 residues before the CDR3 terminus; that terminus is restored from the germline J gene. The rearrangement links TRBV7-6 to TRBJ2-1; 9 positions match TRBD1. Germline CDR1 is SGHVS and CDR2 is FNYEAQ. V shed 0 bases and J 3 bases; nucleotides not matched to a gene: 3. The CDR3 is 16 residues long. Partial CDR3 DNA: TGTGCCAGCAGCTTAGCTGGGACAGGGAACTACAATGAG. Protein sequence: CASSLAGTGNYNE. Given in full, the CDR3 is CASSLAGTGNYNEQFF.

This clone was seen at least ten times. The read gets to within 3 residues of the CDR3 end, and the germline J gene fills in the rest. The rearrangement joins TRBV6-1 to TRBJ2-7; 9 bases map to TRBD2. Germline assignment: CDR1 MNHNS and CDR2 SASEGT. V trimming: 4 bases; J trimming: 6 bases; junction bases outside the gene matches: 10. This CDR3 spans 15 amino acids. The sequenced part of the CDR3 DNA is TGTGCCAGCAGTGCCTATCCGGGACTAGCCGCCGAG. This translates into CASSAYPGLAAE. The CDR3, in full, reads CASSAYPGLAAEQYF.

This clone occurred many times. The read finishes 3 residues shy of the CDR3 end, and the germline J gene is used to complete it. The gene calls are TRBV2 and TRBJ2-2; 9 bases fit TRBD1. Per germline, CDR1 SNHLY and CDR2 FYNNEI. This CDR3 is 14 amino acids long. CDR3 in amino acids: CASRTGGGTGELFF. The CDR3 bases that were read are TGTGCGAGCCGTACAGGGGGCGGCACCGGGGAG.

This clone was counted ten times or more. The CDR3 goes on 3 residues after the read ends, and that part is filled in from the germline J gene. The chain couples TRBV20-1 to TRBJ2-5; TRBD2 matches at 7 bases. With 3 bases clipped from V and 5 bases from J, the junction kept 9 bases outside the gene matches. CDR1 DFQATT and CDR2 SNEGSKA come from the germline V gene (reference sequence). The CDR3 is 14 residues long. Incomplete CDR3 DNA: TGCAGTGCTAGTGGCGGCGGGAGAGCGGAGACC. Residues: CSASGGGRAET. The whole CDR3 sequence reads CSASGGGRAETQYF.

This clone was counted only a few times. The read falls 3 residues short of the CDR3 end, and the missing part is taken from the germline J gene. The V call is TRBV7-6, the J call TRBJ1-1; TRBD1 agrees at 8 bases. V was pared by 5 bases and J by 6 bases, with 8 bases of the junction left unmatched. This CDR3 contains 14 residues. Germline CDR1 SGHVS, CDR2 FNYEAQ. This CDR3 reads CASSRTQGAPEAFF. The covered CDR3 bases are TGTGCCAGCAGCCGAACTCAGGGGGCGCCTGAA.

A remark on this clone: Read coverage stops 3 residues before the CDR3 terminus; the germline J gene supplies the remainder. The genes are TRBV2 and TRBJ2-2; no firm D call. The CDR3 is made up of 14 amino acids. V gave up 3 bases and J gave up 5 bases, with 10 bases separating them. From germline, CDR1 is SNHLY and CDR2 FYNNEI. The CDR3 loop is CASSDMRQTGELFF. CDR3 DNA, as far as it was read: TGTGCCAGCAGTGATATGAGACAAACCGGGGAG.

This clone was seen many times. The CDR3 end falls 3 residues outside the read, so it is completed with the germline J gene. The J gene is TRBJ2-3, the V gene TRBV11-2; no firm D call. This CDR3 is built from 15 residues. Germline lookup yields CDR1 SGHAT and CDR2 FQNNGV. With 4 bases removed from V and 0 bases from J, the gap between germline ends came to 11 bases. The CDR3 reads CASSWLEGSTDTQYF. The CDR3 bases that were read are TGTGCCAGCAGCTGGCTAGAAGGTAGCACAGATACG.

This clone was observed many times. The sequence runs out 3 residues before the end of the CDR3; the remainder is reconstructed from the germline J gene. The gene calls are TRBV30 and TRBJ1-5, with unresolved D. The germline CDR1 and CDR2 sequences are GTSNPN and SVGIG (reference sequence). Between the trimmed V and J ends, which lost 0 bases and 3 bases, there was a span of 9 bases. The CDR3 spans 14 residues. The sequenced CDR3 bases are TGTGCCTGGAGTGTTCCCAGGCTCAATCAGCCC. Translation: CAWSVPRLNQP. The CDR3, in full, reads CAWSVPRLNQPQHF.

Remarks on this clone: The read finishes 3 residues shy of the CDR3 end, and the germline J gene is used to complete it. The chain employs TRBV6-2 or TRBV6-3 and TRBJ2-7; TRBD2 agrees at 10 bases. Germline V gives CDR1 MNHEY, CDR2 SVGEGT. Trimming took 8 bases from V and 2 from J; bases not matched to a gene: 9. The CDR3 spans 15 residues. The DNA read from the CDR3 is TGTGCCAGCGGCCCCTGGACTAGCGGAACCTACGAG. As protein: CASGPWTSGTYE. The full CDR3 sequence reads CASGPWTSGTYEQYF.